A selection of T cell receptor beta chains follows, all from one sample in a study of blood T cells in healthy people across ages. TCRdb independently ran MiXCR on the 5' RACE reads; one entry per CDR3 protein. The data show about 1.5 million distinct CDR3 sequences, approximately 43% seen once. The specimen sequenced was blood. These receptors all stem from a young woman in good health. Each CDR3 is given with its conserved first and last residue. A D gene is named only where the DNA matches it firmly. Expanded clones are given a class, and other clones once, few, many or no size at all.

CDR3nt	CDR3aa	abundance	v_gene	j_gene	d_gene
TGCAGCGTCAAAACCACGAGGGACAGCCGGACTAGCGGCTACACCTTC	CSVKTTRDSRTSGYTF	few	TRBV29-1	TRBJ1-2	TRBD1
TGTGCCAGCAGTTACGACGGCTCCTACAATGAGCAGTTCTTC	CASSYDGSYNEQFF	few	TRBV6-5	TRBJ2-1	-
TGTGCCAGCAGCCCTCGGGACAGACTTGACGAGCAGTACTTC	CASSPRDRLDEQYF	-	TRBV11-2	TRBJ2-7	TRBD1
TGCAGCGTTGATGGGGGGGCCTCCTACAATGAGCAGTTCTTC	CSVDGGASYNEQFF	few	TRBV29-1	TRBJ2-1	-
TGTGCCAGCAGACAGCAGCCTAACTATGGCTACACCTTC	CASRQQPNYGYTF	-	TRBV7-2	TRBJ1-2	-
TGTGCCAGCAGCCAAGAGGAGGACGATACGCAGTATTTT	CASSQEEDDTQYF	once	TRBV4-2	TRBJ2-3	-
TGCGCCAGCAGCCAAGAGTGGGGAAAAGCGGGGGGGAGCTCCTACAATGAGCAGTTCTTC	CASSQEWGKAGGSSYNEQFF	few	TRBV4-1	TRBJ2-1	TRBD2
TGTGCCAGCTCACCCCCGCGGACAGATAATGAAAAACTGTTTTTT	CASSPPRTDNEKLFF	few	TRBV18	TRBJ1-4	-
TGTGCCACCAGTGCCGGATGGACAGGAATCTACGAGCAGTACTTC	CATSAGWTGIYEQYF	once	TRBV24-1	TRBJ2-7	TRBD1
TGTGCCAGCAGACTGGGCGGGGCTAGCACAGATACGCAGTATTTT	CASRLGGASTDTQYF	few	TRBV2	TRBJ2-3	-
TGTGCCAGCAGCTTACGGAGCGCGTACACAGATACGCAGTATTTT	CASSLRSAYTDTQYF	-	TRBV7-2	TRBJ2-3	-
TGTGCCAGCAGCTTTAGCGGGGCCCCAGATACGCAGTATTTT	CASSFSGAPDTQYF	few	TRBV7-2	TRBJ2-3	TRBD2
TGCAGTGCTAGAGCGCCGTTACTCCTCAATGAGCAGTTCTTC	CSARAPLLLNEQFF	-	TRBV20-1	TRBJ2-1	-
TGTGCCAGCAGCGGGGGGGCATTTGAGACCCAGTACTTC	CASSGGAFETQYF	few	TRBV9	TRBJ2-5	-
TGCGCCAGCAGCCAAATACAAGGGGGGAGCGGAGGAGCTTTCTTT	CASSQIQGGSGGAFF	-	TRBV4-3	TRBJ1-1	-
TGTGCCAGCAGATCCATTTCGAATTCACCCCTCCACTTT	CASRSISNSPLHF	once	TRBV7-9	TRBJ1-6	-
TGCAGCGCCGTTGGGGCCACGGACAGGGAACGTTACAATGAGCAGTTCTTC	CSAVGATDRERYNEQFF	many	TRBV29-1	TRBJ2-1	TRBD1